This T cell receptor beta chain stems from a study of blood T cell repertoires in COVID-19. Study background: T cells, B-cell-depleted T cells, or PBMCs supplied cDNA or gDNA.

Authors' processing steps: Amplification from reference gene primers served as the basis for estimated nucleated cell counts. TCRdb's copy holds only in-frame clones and misses some; the assay was immunoSEQ multiplex PCR. That table is the source of V, J and clone size, and D and trimming were worked out from the DNA. The sample lists around 200,000 clones, roughly four fifths occurring once. Between the trimmed V and J ends, which lost 6 bases and 2 bases, there was a span of 19 bases. CDR1 MDHEN and CDR2 SYDVKM come from the germline V gene. The CDR3 has 16 amino acids. The sample was peripheral blood. The V gene is TRBV28, the J gene TRBJ1-2; tentative D call: TRBD1 (6 bases). The origin of this receptor is a middle-aged woman with active or convalescent COVID-19. The CDR3 DNA follows: TGTGCCAGCAGACCCCCCGGGACATCGTCAAACTATGGCTACACCTTC. Translated: CASRPPGTSSNYGYTF.